These T cell receptor beta chains were read from a single sample in a study of blood T cell repertoires in COVID-19. Sequencing used immunoSEQ multiplex PCR; TCRdb keeps in-frame clones, though not all of them. The sample holds some 87,000 clones; roughly four fifths are singletons and the top ten take 24%. The material sequenced was peripheral blood. The receptors were sampled from a human donor in a cohort sampled during active COVID-19. CDR3s include the opening cysteine and the closing phenylalanine or tryptophan. The order of the fields is D gene, J gene, clone size, V gene, CDR3 protein, CDR3 DNA. A D gene is named only where the DNA matches it firmly. Size is stated for part of the rows, as once, few or many counts, or as a class when the clone is expanded.

D gene: TRBD2; J gene: TRBJ2-1; clone size: .; V gene: TRBV3-1/TRBV3-2; CDR3 protein: CASSFPLTSGGTEQFF; CDR3 DNA: TGTGCCAGCAGCTTTCCCCTGACTAGCGGGGGTACTGAGCAGTTCTTC
D gene: .; J gene: TRBJ1-3; clone size: .; V gene: TRBV7-9; CDR3 protein: CASSSEVTTGNTIYF; CDR3 DNA: TGTGCCAGCAGCTCTGAGGTAACCACTGGAAACACCATATATTTT
D gene: .; J gene: TRBJ2-6; clone size: .; V gene: TRBV19; CDR3 protein: CASSPGSGANVLTF; CDR3 DNA: TGTGCCAGTAGCCCGGGATCTGGGGCCAACGTCCTGACTTTC
D gene: TRBD1; J gene: TRBJ1-4; clone size: .; V gene: TRBV7-8; CDR3 protein: CASSLLAGQGTNEKLFF; CDR3 DNA: TGTGCCAGCAGCCTACTAGCTGGACAGGGAACTAATGAAAAACTGTTTTTT
D gene: .; J gene: TRBJ2-7; clone size: .; V gene: TRBV27; CDR3 protein: CASSLSGAAYEQYF; CDR3 DNA: TGTGCCAGCAGTTTATCTGGGGCAGCCTACGAGCAGTACTTC
D gene: .; J gene: TRBJ1-5; clone size: .; V gene: TRBV2; CDR3 protein: CASSETGSNQPQHF; CDR3 DNA: TGTGCCAGCAGCGAGACAGGAAGCAATCAGCCCCAGCATTTT
D gene: .; J gene: TRBJ1-2; clone size: .; V gene: TRBV4-2; CDR3 protein: CASSQDQATYGYTF; CDR3 DNA: TGTGCCAGCAGCCAAGATCAAGCAACCTATGGCTACACCTTC
D gene: TRBD1; J gene: TRBJ1-4; clone size: once; V gene: TRBV3-1/TRBV3-2; CDR3 protein: CASSDGTVRATNEKLFF; CDR3 DNA: TGTGCCAGCAGCGATGGGACAGTACGTGCAACTAATGAAAAACTGTTTTTT
D gene: .; J gene: TRBJ2-7; clone size: few; V gene: TRBV18; CDR3 protein: CASSTNSYEQYF; CDR3 DNA: TGTGCCAGCTCAACTAACTCCTACGAGCAGTACTTC
D gene: TRBD2; J gene: TRBJ2-7; clone size: .; V gene: TRBV7-9; CDR3 protein: CASSVGTSGYEQYF; CDR3 DNA: TGTGCCAGCAGCGTCGGGACTAGCGGCTACGAGCAGTACTTC
D gene: TRBD1; J gene: TRBJ1-3; clone size: .; V gene: TRBV6-5; CDR3 protein: CASRTGTAGPLYF; CDR3 DNA: TGTGCCAGCAGAACCGGGACAGCAGGTCCCTTATATTTT
D gene: TRBD1; J gene: TRBJ1-2; clone size: .; V gene: TRBV18; CDR3 protein: CASSLDRGRNYGYTF; CDR3 DNA: TGTGCCAGCTCGCTCGACAGGGGGCGTAACTATGGCTACACCTTC
D gene: TRBD1; J gene: TRBJ1-5; clone size: few; V gene: TRBV5-6; CDR3 protein: CASSLGTGINQPQHF; CDR3 DNA: TGTGCCAGCAGCCTAGGGACAGGGATCAATCAGCCCCAGCATTTT
D gene: .; J gene: TRBJ2-2; clone size: .; V gene: TRBV7-3; CDR3 protein: CASSLQDNTGELFF; CDR3 DNA: TGTGCCAGCAGCTTACAGGATAACACCGGGGAGCTGTTTTTT
D gene: TRBD1; J gene: TRBJ1-4; clone size: .; V gene: TRBV5-5; CDR3 protein: CASSGQGVPLGEKLFF; CDR3 DNA: TGTGCCAGCAGCGGACAGGGGGTCCCGCTGGGAGAAAAACTGTTTTTT
D gene: .; J gene: TRBJ2-2; clone size: few; V gene: TRBV6-5; CDR3 protein: CASSSVVGPTGELFF; CDR3 DNA: TGTGCCAGCAGCTCCGTTGTGGGCCCCACCGGGGAGCTGTTTTTT
D gene: TRBD1; J gene: TRBJ1-2; clone size: .; V gene: TRBV27; CDR3 protein: CASRTGGRGYTF; CDR3 DNA: TGTGCCAGCAGAACAGGGGGCCGGGGCTACACCTTC
D gene: TRBD1; J gene: TRBJ2-1; clone size: .; V gene: TRBV12-3/TRBV12-4; CDR3 protein: CASRTTPGQTQFF; CDR3 DNA: TGTGCCAGCAGAACCACCCCGGGACAGACACAGTTCTTC
D gene: TRBD2; J gene: TRBJ2-3; clone size: .; V gene: TRBV29-1; CDR3 protein: CSVGGGAGLSTDTQYF; CDR3 DNA: TGCAGCGTTGGGGGAGGGGCGGGACTAAGCACAGATACGCAGTATTTT
D gene: TRBD1; J gene: TRBJ2-1; clone size: .; V gene: TRBV29-1; CDR3 protein: CSVRTGLNEQFF; CDR3 DNA: TGCAGCGTCAGGACAGGGCTGAATGAGCAGTTCTTC
D gene: .; J gene: TRBJ2-5; clone size: .; V gene: TRBV10-1; CDR3 protein: CASSEGSWKETQYF; CDR3 DNA: TGCGCCAGCAGTGAGGGTAGCTGGAAAGAGACCCAGTACTTC
D gene: TRBD1; J gene: TRBJ1-1; clone size: .; V gene: TRBV6-5; CDR3 protein: CASSPGDRLTEAFF; CDR3 DNA: TGTGCCAGCAGCCCAGGGGACAGGCTCACTGAAGCTTTCTTT
D gene: TRBD1; J gene: TRBJ1-1; clone size: .; V gene: TRBV5-1; CDR3 protein: CASSKDQGEAEAFF; CDR3 DNA: TGCGCCAGCAGCAAAGACCAGGGGGAGGCTGAAGCTTTCTTT
D gene: TRBD2; J gene: TRBJ2-7; clone size: once; V gene: TRBV28; CDR3 protein: CASSSNAPGTSGYEQYF; CDR3 DNA: TGTGCCAGCAGTTCTAACGCACCTGGGACTAGCGGCTACGAGCAGTACTTC
D gene: TRBD1; J gene: TRBJ2-2; clone size: .; V gene: TRBV6-2/TRBV6-3; CDR3 protein: CASSYSGRGRGTGELFF; CDR3 DNA: TGTGCCAGCAGTTACAGTGGCAGGGGGCGTGGAACCGGGGAGCTGTTTTTT